The 21 T cell receptor beta chains below all came from one sample that was sequenced in a study of T cell clonality in common variable immunodeficiency. Sequencing was performed with immunoSEQ multiplex PCR; in TCRdb, only in-frame clones are kept and a portion is missing. Singletons are absent from the sample, which has about 28,000 clones. Sequenced sample: peripheral blood mononuclear cells. These receptors were collected from a person aged 18-70 years in good health.

This clone was counted at least ten times. The read ends 3 residues before the CDR3 terminus; that terminus is restored from the germline J gene. This chain uses TRBV15 with TRBJ2-5, with 7 nucleotides matching TRBD2. V was pared by 1 base and J by 5 bases, with 1 base of the junction left unmatched. This CDR3 spans 13 amino acids. Germline CDR1 LNHNV, CDR2 YYDKDF (reference sequence). The CDR3 sequence: CATSRVGGETQYF. CDR3 DNA, as far as it was read: TGTGCCACCAGCAGAGTGGGGGGGGAGACC. The full variable domain, in which reference TRBV15 and TRBJ2-5 provide the parts outside the CDR3, is DAMVIQNPRYQVTQFGKPVTLSCSQTLNHNVMYWYQQKSSQAPKLLFHYYDKDFNNEADTPDNFQSRRPNTSFCFLDIRSPGLGDTAMYLCATSRVGGETQYFGPGTRLLVL.

This clone has ten or more counts. Read data end 3 residues before the CDR3 end; the end is taken from the germline J gene. The rearrangement uses TRBV20-1 and TRBJ2-7; weak D call: TRBD1 (5 bases). There are 13 residues in the CDR3. Germline V gene data show CDR1 as DFQATT and CDR2 as SNEGSKA (reference sequence). V was trimmed by 0 bases and J by 3 bases, leaving 9 bases between them. Partial CDR3 DNA: TGCAGTGCTAGAGATATTAGGGGCTACGAG. Its protein is CSARDIRGYE. The complete CDR3 protein is CSARDIRGYEQYF.

At least ten counts were recorded for this clone. The CDR3 goes on 3 residues after the read ends, and that part is filled in from the germline J gene. V is TRBV7-9 and J is TRBJ2-5; D ambiguous. The germline V gene has CDR1 SEHNR and CDR2 FQNEAQ (reference sequence). The CDR3 loop spans 14 amino acids. Trimming took off 1 base at V and 0 bases at J, with 6 bases between the two ends. The CDR3 loop reads CASSLGLDQETQYF. Incomplete CDR3 DNA: TGTGCCAGCAGCTTAGGACTCGACCAAGAGACC.

This clone has ten or more counts. The read stops 3 residues short of the end of the CDR3; the missing end is completed from the germline J gene. The chain is built from TRBV20-1 and TRBJ2-2; 9 bases map to TRBD2. The CDR3 length is 16 residues. V was clipped by 4 bases and J by 5 bases; unmatched bases: 11. Germline CDR1 DFQATT, CDR2 SNEGSKA (reference sequence). This CDR3 reads CSAKPLSGGETGELFF. The DNA read from the CDR3 is TGCAGTGCTAAACCCCTTAGCGGGGGCGAGACCGGGGAG.

This clone was counted only a few times. The CDR3 end is not reached by the read, which stops 3 residues before it; the germline J gene fills it in. V usage is TRBV5-6 and J usage is TRBJ1-1; TRBD1 might be the D (5 bases). Germline V gene data show CDR1 as SGHDT and CDR2 as YYEEEE. The CDR3 sequence is 12 residues long. The CDR3 protein is CASSLLGAEAFF. The part of the CDR3 DNA that was read is TGTGCCAGCAGCTTGTTAGGGGCCGAA.

This clone occurred many times. The read is 3 residues too short to cover the CDR3 end, so that end is filled in from the germline J gene. This chain connects TRBV5-1 to TRBJ1-4; D gene unclear. Trimming stripped 0 bases from V and 0 bases from J, with 9 bases between. The CDR3 extends over 16 amino acids. Germline CDR1 SGHRS, CDR2 YFSETQ. The CDR3 region is CASSLGLGATNEKLFF. Incomplete CDR3 DNA: TGCGCCAGCAGCTTGGGCCTGGGCGCAACTAATGAAAAA.

The sample holds many counts of this clone. The read halts 3 residues ahead of the CDR3 end, with the missing end drawn from the germline J gene. The chain recombines TRBV5-4 with TRBJ1-3; D remains ambiguous. Trimming took off 1 base at V and 2 bases at J, with 7 bases between the two ends. This CDR3 is 14 amino acids long. Per germline, CDR1 SGHNT and CDR2 YYREEE (reference sequence). The CDR3 loop is CASSLLEPGNTIYF. The covered CDR3 bases are TGTGCCAGCAGCTTGCTAGAGCCTGGAAACACC.

This clone has a handful of counts. The CDR3 end falls 3 residues outside the read, so it is completed with the germline J gene. The genes are TRBV6-2 or TRBV6-3 and TRBJ1-2, with D perhaps TRBD1 (5 bases). V lost 8 bases and J lost 6, with 7 bases in between. The CDR3 extends over 10 amino acids. Germline CDR1 and CDR2: MNHEY and SVGEGT. CDR3: CASGGNGYTF. The CDR3 bases that were read are TGTGCCAGCGGGGGGAATGGC.

This clone was counted ten times or more. The CDR3 goes on 3 residues after the read ends, and that part is filled in from the germline J gene. The rearrangement uses TRBV19 and TRBJ2-6; 9 nucleotides agree with TRBD1. Germline assignment: CDR1 LNHDA and CDR2 SQIVND (reference sequence). The V and J ends lost 5 bases and 0 bases, in that order; junction bases with no gene match: 8. CDR3 length: 18 amino acids. CDR3 DNA, as far as it was read: TGTGCCAGTAGTCGGGAGGACAGGGGAATCTCTGGGGCCAACGTC. Translating it yields CASSREDRGISGANV. The whole CDR3 sequence is CASSREDRGISGANVLTF.

There are many counts of this clone. Incomplete CDR3 DNA: TGCAGCGTTGAAACGGGTAATGACGACGAG. Translating it yields CSVETGNDDE. The entire CDR3 is CSVETGNDDEQYF. This chain links TRBV29-1 with TRBJ2-7; no clear D gene. The CDR3 end lies 3 residues beyond the end of the read and is filled in from the germline J gene. The germline CDR1 and CDR2 sequences are SQVTM and ANQGSEA. Trimming removed 2 bases from V and 5 bases from J, with 13 bases in between. This CDR3 has 13 residues.

Details on this clone: The CDR3 is cut off 3 residues early in the read; its end comes from the germline J gene. The chain employs TRBV6-2 or TRBV6-3 and TRBJ2-5, with D hard to call. The CDR3 covers 12 residues. From germline, CDR1 is MNHEY and CDR2 SVGEGT. The V end lost 8 bases, the J end lost 2 bases, and 9 bases lay between the germline ends. The CDR3 here is CASFPLQETQYF. The sequenced part of the CDR3 DNA is TGTGCCAGCTTCCCTTTACAAGAGACC.

This clone has a count of ten or more. The DNA ends 3 residues before the CDR3 does, and the rest of the CDR3 is filled in from the germline J gene. The rearrangement links TRBV7-8 to TRBJ2-7; TRBD1 might be the D (6 bases). The CDR3 loop spans 13 amino acids. V was pared by 8 bases and J by 4 bases, with 15 bases between. Germline V CDR1 and CDR2: SGHVS, FQNEAQ. The CDR3 is CASSRDTLYEQYF. CDR3 bases read: TGTGCCAGCTCCCGGGACACCTTATACGAG.

In this sample, this clone turned up many times. The read ends 3 residues early relative to the CDR3; the germline J gene fills the gap. The chain recombines TRBV14 with TRBJ2-1, with TRBD1 identical over 12 bases. The V gene end was trimmed by 7 bases and the J gene end by 8 bases; junction bases not matched to a gene: 9. The CDR3 length is 15 residues. CDR1 is SGHDN, CDR2 FVKESK, per germline. The CDR3 region is CASNWDRGPMYEQFF. Partial CDR3 DNA: TGTGCCAGCAACTGGGACAGGGGGCCTATGTATGAG.

This clone was detected many times. The CDR3 is cut off 3 residues early in the read; its end comes from the germline J gene. This chain links TRBV4-2 with TRBJ2-3; tentative D call: TRBD2 (5 bases). The CDR3 runs 15 residues. V lost 0 bases, J lost 4 bases, and 11 bases lay in between. CDR1 and CDR2 from the germline V gene are LGHNA and YNFKEQ. CDR3 DNA, as far as it was read: TGTGCCAGCAGCCAAGAGATTACTAGTTCAGATACG. This sequence encodes CASSQEITSSDT. The entire CDR3 protein reads CASSQEITSSDTQYF.

By share of the sample, this clone is medium-sized. The CDR3 is cut off 3 residues early in the read; its end comes from the germline J gene. The chain carries TRBV9 and TRBJ2-7; 10 bases are a match to TRBD2. V dropped 3 bases and J dropped 2; count of bases not matched to a gene: 5. Germline values: CDR1 SGDLS, CDR2 YYNGEE. This CDR3 spans 15 amino acids. The CDR3 protein is CASSATSGVPYEQYF. The sequenced part of the CDR3 DNA is TGTGCCAGCAGCGCCACTAGCGGGGTCCCCTACGAG.

Notes on this clone: The read stops 3 residues short of the end of the CDR3; the missing end is completed from the germline J gene. The genes are TRBV7-2 and TRBJ1-1; D possibly corresponds to TRBD1 (6 bases). Trimming removed 5 bases from V and 7 bases from J, with 11 bases in between. Per germline, CDR1 SGHTA and CDR2 FQGNSA. This CDR3 is 12 amino acids long. CDR3 sequence: CASSPGHLEAFF. The covered CDR3 bases are TGTGCCAGCAGCCCGGGACATCTTGAA.

This clone has at least ten counts. The read gets to within 3 residues of the CDR3 end, and the germline J gene fills in the rest. The chain carries TRBV5-1 and TRBJ1-5, with 7 bases matching TRBD1. V gave up 4 bases and J gave up 1 base; unmatched junction bases: 5. Germline CDR1 SGHRS, CDR2 YFSETQ. The CDR3 runs 15 residues. CDR3 DNA, as far as it was read: TGCGCCAGCAGCAGGACAGGTCAGAGCAATCAGCCC. Its translation: CASSRTGQSNQP. The CDR3 in its entirety is CASSRTGQSNQPQHF.

This clone was counted ten times or more. The read stops 3 residues short of the end of the CDR3; the missing end is completed from the germline J gene. The V gene is TRBV20-1, the J gene TRBJ1-1, with D unclear. CDR3 size: 11 residues. The V end was cut by 4 bases, the J end by 1 base, with 4 bases between. The V gene's germline CDR1 is DFQATT and CDR2 SNEGSKA (reference sequence). The covered CDR3 bases are TGCAGTGCTACAGGGAACACTGAA. As protein: CSATGNTE. The entire CDR3 protein reads CSATGNTEAFF.

This clone was found many times. Coverage ceases 3 residues before the CDR3 finishes, and the germline J gene fills in the end. The genes are TRBV20-1 and TRBJ1-5; D is ambiguous. Germline V gene sequence: CDR1 DFQATT, CDR2 SNEGSKA (reference sequence). There are 15 residues in the CDR3. V shed 0 bases and J shed 1 base, with 10 bases lying between them. This chain's CDR3 is CSAREGPISNQPQHF. CDR3 bases read: TGCAGTGCTAGAGAAGGGCCGATCAGCAATCAGCCC.

This clone was counted many times. A junction end diverges from the germline sequence, so it may reflect a read error. The sequenced fragment ends 3 residues before the CDR3 boundary, so the rest is inferred from the germline J gene. The chain has TRBV6-1 and TRBJ1-6; D gene unclear. Germline V gives CDR1 MNHNS, CDR2 SASEGT. This CDR3 has 13 residues. CDR3 region: CASREVQISPLHF. The covered CDR3 bases are TGTGCCAGCAGGGAAGTCCAAATCTCACCC.

In its sample, this clone was seen many times. The read ends 3 residues shy of where the CDR3 ends; the end is completed using the germline J gene. The chain is built from TRBV6-1 and TRBJ1-5; D is perhaps TRBD1 (5 bases). Between the trimmed V and J ends, which lost 1 base and 4 bases, there was a span of 14 bases. The CDR3 covers 16 residues. CDR1 and CDR2 (germline): MNHNS, SASEGT. The CDR3 protein is CASSEVRQPQNQPQHF. The CDR3 DNA, read in part, is TGTGCCAGCAGTGAAGTCAGACAGCCTCAGAATCAGCCC.